The text below deals with one T cell receptor beta chain. These data are taken from a study of cytomegalovirus exposure and HLA in healthy donors. The CDR3 length is 16 residues. This PCR relied on a set of 60 Vbeta primers and 13 Jbeta primers. The repertoire was sequenced with immunoSEQ multiplex PCR; TCRdb's copy has only in-frame clones and lacks some. The sample comprises about 260,000 clones, roughly two thirds of which are singletons, and over 2% rests with the top ten. This TCR was sampled from a female donor in good health and CMV-seronegative. The chain couples TRBV12-2 to TRBJ1-2; TRBD1 is taken as the D call from the table, unchecked against the DNA. TRBV12-2 is termed a pseudogene. The specimen sequenced was PBMCs. CDR3 nucleotides: TGTGCAAGTCGCTTAGCTCTGGCAGGGTTCAACTATGGCTACACCTTC. Encoded protein: CASRLALAGFNYGYTF.